The clone carrying this TCR beta chain was seen only once. Its matching antigen is unknown. The sample comes from a study of T cell responses to AZD1222 COVID-19 vaccine. Study-level points and caveats: Only a handful of AZD1222 recipients, six or seven in all, had baseline seropositivity. Among vaccine-associated CD4 TCRs, coverage spanned spike, with dominance at 160-218 and 743-854. Clonal diversity was possibly underestimated, and white British individuals and females predominated among donors. Following two doses of AZD1222, Spike-specific TCR breadth and depth rose.

CDR3 size: 14 residues. The V gene lost 0 bases and the J gene lost 2 bases, with 7 bases spanning the gap. Germline lookup yields CDR1 PRHDT and CDR2 FYEKMQ (reference sequence). Assay used: immunoSEQ multiplex PCR; TCRdb lists only in-frame clones, some missing. The data show roughly 120,000 clones, with approximately 89% seen just once and almost 4.5% held by the top ten. V usage is TRBV13 and J usage is TRBJ1-2; D is unresolved. This material consisted of peripheral blood, taken on day 0 of AZD1222 vaccination. This TCR came from an adult in good health. The CDR3 loop is CASSLGQENYGYTF. The DNA of the CDR3 is TGTGCCAGCAGCTTAGGCCAGGAGAACTATGGCTACACCTTC.